Described below is a single T cell receptor beta chain sequence and its context. The antigen this receptor binds is unknown. Qualities for individual bases were not recorded, and no much larger clone is one base off. Participants in the prospective study were aged 18 to 89 years, lived in about two dozen United States geographic areas, and enrolled through a virtual design. In the prospective study, participants were assigned to cohorts based on the clinical history participants reported in a screening survey and a study questionnaire. Exposed participants had been in contact, within 2 weeks of entering the study, with a person who had a PCR-confirmed or clinician-diagnosed case of COVID-19. Mobile phlebotomists in the prospective study collected whole blood, serum and a nasopharyngeal or oropharyngeal swab from every participant. Additional blood draws and questionnaires over an approximately 2-month period could optionally be provided by prospective study participants. Before DNA extraction, blood samples from the prospective study were shipped at room temperature or frozen.

The data belong to a study of blood T cell repertoires in COVID-19 (dated by TCRdb to about 2020). About the study as a whole: Collaborator samples came from the United States, Italy and Spain and covered acute and convalescent phases of COVID-19. The prospective study material was composed of cDNA or gDNA derived from T cells, B-cell-depleted T cells, or PBMCs. Deeply sampled blood TCRbeta repertoires from subjects exposed to, actively infected with, or recovered from COVID-19 were included in the dataset. The repertoires were released in a freely available public database intended as a resource for research on the immune response to SARS-CoV-2. Samples came from the ongoing ImmuneRACE study (first 160 participants) plus 1,254 subjects from 6 global collaborators. The sample metadata nearly always contained a de-identified subject ID, COVID-19 status, age in years and sex. HLA class I and class II types, where available, came from metadata supplied by the sample provider rather than from assay-based typing.

From the cysteine up to the phenylalanine, the CDR3 has a length of 14 residues. Here the CDR3 DNA is all that survives: 42 bases in frame from base 1. CDR1 and CDR2, per the germline V gene, are SGDLS and YYNGEE. Germline trimming: 7 bases from V, 5 bases from J; junction bases outside gene matches: 10. Overall study results and their limits: Clinical and demographic metadata were provided uncurated, with the amount varying by source and participant.

TCRbeta CDR3 regions were amplified from genomic DNA using the immunoSEQ Assay, a bias-controlled multiplex PCR. Per the original workflow: Nucleated cell counts per sample were estimated from amplification of reference gene primers within the assay. To quantify the absolute abundance of each unique TCRbeta CDR3 rearrangement, sequence reads were collapsed and filtered. Productive Simpson clonality was computed per sample as the square root of Simpson's diversity index over productive rearrangements. The clones in this table, taken by TCRdb from immuneACCESS, are in-frame only. Not every clone is retained; where verified, under half of the shortfall comes from an unresolved V gene, and the cause of the rest is unknown. The V and J calls and clone size come from that table; D and trimming were worked out from the DNA. This sample holds more than 350,000 clones; roughly 84% were observed only once. The ten largest clones represent approximately 1.5% of the sample.

The TCR comes from a woman between 18 and 29 years old who had been exposed to COVID-19. Sequenced input: PBMCs or T cells enriched from blood (not recorded which). The V and J segments used are TRBV9 and TRBJ2-3, and 7 junctional nucleotides match TRBD2. The CDR3 sequence is CASARDWGGDTQYF. The DNA is TGTGCCAGCGCGAGGGACTGGGGGGGAGATACGCAGTATTTT.